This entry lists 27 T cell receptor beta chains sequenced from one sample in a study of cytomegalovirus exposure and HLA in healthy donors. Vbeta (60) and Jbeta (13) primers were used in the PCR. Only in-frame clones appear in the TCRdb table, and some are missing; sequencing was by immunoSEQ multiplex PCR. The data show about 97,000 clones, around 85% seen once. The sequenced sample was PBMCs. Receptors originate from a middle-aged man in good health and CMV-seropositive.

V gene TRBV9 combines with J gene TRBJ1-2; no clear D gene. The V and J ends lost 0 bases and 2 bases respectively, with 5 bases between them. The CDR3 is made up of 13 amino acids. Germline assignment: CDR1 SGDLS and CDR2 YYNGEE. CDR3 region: CASSVDLNYGYTF. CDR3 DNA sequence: TGTGCCAGCAGCGTAGACTTAAACTATGGCTACACCTTC.

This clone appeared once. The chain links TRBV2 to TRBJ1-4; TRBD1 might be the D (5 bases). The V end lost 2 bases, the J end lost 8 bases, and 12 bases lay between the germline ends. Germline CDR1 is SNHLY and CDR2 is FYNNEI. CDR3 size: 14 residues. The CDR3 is CASSEWGEGEKLFF. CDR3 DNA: TGTGCCAGCAGTGAATGGGGGGAAGGAGAAAAACTGTTTTTT.

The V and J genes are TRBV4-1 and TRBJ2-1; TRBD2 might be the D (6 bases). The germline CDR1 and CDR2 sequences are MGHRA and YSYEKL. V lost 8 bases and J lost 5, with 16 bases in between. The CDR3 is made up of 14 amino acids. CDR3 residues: CASLGTSPNNEQFF. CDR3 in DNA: TGCGCCAGCCTCGGTACTAGCCCTAACAATGAGCAGTTCTTC.

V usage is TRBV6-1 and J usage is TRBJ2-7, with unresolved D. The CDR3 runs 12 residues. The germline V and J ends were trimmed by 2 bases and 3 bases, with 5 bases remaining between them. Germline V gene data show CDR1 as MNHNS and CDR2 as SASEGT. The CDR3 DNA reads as TGTGCCAGCAGTGAAACAGTCTACGAGCAGTACTTC. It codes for CASSETVYEQYF.

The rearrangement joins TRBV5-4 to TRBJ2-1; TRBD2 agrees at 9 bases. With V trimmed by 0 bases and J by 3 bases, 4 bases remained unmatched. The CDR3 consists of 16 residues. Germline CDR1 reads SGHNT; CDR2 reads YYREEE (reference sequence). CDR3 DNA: TGTGCCAGCAGCTTGGGCGGGGGGGCCGTCTACAATGAGCAGTTCTTC. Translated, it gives CASSLGGGAVYNEQFF.

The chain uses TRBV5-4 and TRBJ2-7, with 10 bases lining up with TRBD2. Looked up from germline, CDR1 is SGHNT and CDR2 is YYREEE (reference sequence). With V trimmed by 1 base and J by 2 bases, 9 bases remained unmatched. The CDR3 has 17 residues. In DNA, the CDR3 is TGTGCCAGCAGCTTGATTAGCGGGGGGTCTAGGACCTACGAGCAGTACTTC. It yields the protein CASSLISGGSRTYEQYF.

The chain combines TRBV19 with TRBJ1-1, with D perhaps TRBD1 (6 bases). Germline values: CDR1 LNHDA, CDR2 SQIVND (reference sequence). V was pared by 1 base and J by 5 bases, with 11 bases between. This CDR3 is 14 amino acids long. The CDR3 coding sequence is TGTGCCAGTAGTATAGCAGGGGCTCGGACTGAAGCTTTCTTT. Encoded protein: CASSIAGARTEAFF.

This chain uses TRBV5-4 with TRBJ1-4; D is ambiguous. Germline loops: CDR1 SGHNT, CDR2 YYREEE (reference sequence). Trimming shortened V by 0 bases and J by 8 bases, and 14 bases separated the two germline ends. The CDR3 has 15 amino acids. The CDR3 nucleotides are TGTGCCAGCAGCTTGGACGGCGTCCTGGAGGAAAAACTGTTTTTT. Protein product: CASSLDGVLEEKLFF.

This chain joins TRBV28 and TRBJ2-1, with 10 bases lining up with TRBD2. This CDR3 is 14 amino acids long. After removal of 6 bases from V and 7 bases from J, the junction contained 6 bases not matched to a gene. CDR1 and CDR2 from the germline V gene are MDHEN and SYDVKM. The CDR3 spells CASRGAGGFNEQFF. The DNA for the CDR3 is TGTGCCAGCAGGGGAGCGGGAGGGTTTAATGAGCAGTTCTTC.

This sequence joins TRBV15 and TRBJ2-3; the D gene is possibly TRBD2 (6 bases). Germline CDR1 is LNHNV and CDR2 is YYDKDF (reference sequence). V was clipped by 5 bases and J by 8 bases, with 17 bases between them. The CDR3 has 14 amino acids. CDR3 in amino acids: CATSALASQSTQYF. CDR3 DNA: TGTGCCACCAGCGCACTAGCCTCCCAGAGTACGCAGTATTTT.

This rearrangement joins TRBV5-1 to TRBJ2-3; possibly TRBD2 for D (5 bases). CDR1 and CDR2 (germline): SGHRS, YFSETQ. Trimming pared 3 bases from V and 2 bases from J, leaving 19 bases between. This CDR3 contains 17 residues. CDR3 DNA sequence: TGCGCCAGCAGCTGGGAAAACAGCGGAAGAGTCACAGATACGCAGTATTTT. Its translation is CASSWENSGRVTDTQYF.

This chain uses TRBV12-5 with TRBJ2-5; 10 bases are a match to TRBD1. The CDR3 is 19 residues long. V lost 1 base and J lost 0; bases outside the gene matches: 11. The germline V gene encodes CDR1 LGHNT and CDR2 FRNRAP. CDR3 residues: CASGLGLTGGIGYQETQYF. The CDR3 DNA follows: TGTGCTAGTGGTTTGGGGCTGACAGGGGGCATCGGGTACCAAGAGACCCAGTACTTC.

DNA of the CDR3: TGTGCCAGCTCCCGGACAGTTCAAGCGGCCAATGAAAAACTGTTTTTT. This translates into CASSRTVQAANEKLFF. The chain couples TRBV18 to TRBJ1-4; a possible D gene is TRBD1 (6 bases). The CDR3 loop spans 16 amino acids. The V end lost 6 bases, the J end lost 5 bases, and 19 bases lay between the germline ends. CDR1 KGHSH and CDR2 LQKENI come from the germline V gene.

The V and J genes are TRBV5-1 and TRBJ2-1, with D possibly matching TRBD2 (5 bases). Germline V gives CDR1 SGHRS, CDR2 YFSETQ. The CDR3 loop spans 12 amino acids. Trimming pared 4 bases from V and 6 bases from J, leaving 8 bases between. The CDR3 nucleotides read TGCGCCAGCAGCCTCGGACTCAATGAGCAGTTCTTC. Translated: CASSLGLNEQFF.

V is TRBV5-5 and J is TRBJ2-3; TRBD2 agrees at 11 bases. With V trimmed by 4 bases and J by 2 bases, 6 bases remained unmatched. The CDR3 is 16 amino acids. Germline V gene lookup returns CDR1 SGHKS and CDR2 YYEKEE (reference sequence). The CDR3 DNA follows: TGTGCCAGCAGCCCCCAGACTAGCGGGGCCACAGATACGCAGTATTTT. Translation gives CASSPQTSGATDTQYF.

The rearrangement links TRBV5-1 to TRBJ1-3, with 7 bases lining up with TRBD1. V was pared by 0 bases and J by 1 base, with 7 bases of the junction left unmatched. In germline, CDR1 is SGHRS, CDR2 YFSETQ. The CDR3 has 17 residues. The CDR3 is CASSLGQGRSSGNTIYF. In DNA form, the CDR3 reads TGCGCCAGCAGCTTGGGACAGGGACGTTCGTCTGGAAACACCATATATTTT.

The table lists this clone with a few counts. CDR3 nucleotide sequence: TGTGCCAGTAGTATAGATCCCTACCGAGCCAAAAACATTCAGTACTTC. Its translation is CASSIDPYRAKNIQYF. This chain uses TRBV19 with TRBJ2-4; D not certain. Germline loops: CDR1 LNHDA, CDR2 SQIVND (reference sequence). V dropped 0 bases and J dropped 0 bases, with 9 bases sitting between them. The CDR3 is 16 residues long.

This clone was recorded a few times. As DNA, the CDR3 is TGTGCCAGTAGTACCCGACTAGCCCAGTACGAGCAGTACTTC. As protein: CASSTRLAQYEQYF. The genes are TRBV19 and TRBJ2-7; 7 bases line up with TRBD2. The CDR3 consists of 14 residues. V was clipped by 4 bases and J by 4 bases; unmatched bases: 7. Germline-derived CDR1 and CDR2 are LNHDA and SQIVND (reference sequence).

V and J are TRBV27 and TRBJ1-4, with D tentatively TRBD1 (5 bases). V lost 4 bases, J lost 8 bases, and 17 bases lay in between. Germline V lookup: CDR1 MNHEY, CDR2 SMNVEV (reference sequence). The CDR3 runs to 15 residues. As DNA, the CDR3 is TGTGCCAGCAGTTCCGCCGGGACTATTGGAGAAAAACTGTTTTTT. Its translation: CASSSAGTIGEKLFF.

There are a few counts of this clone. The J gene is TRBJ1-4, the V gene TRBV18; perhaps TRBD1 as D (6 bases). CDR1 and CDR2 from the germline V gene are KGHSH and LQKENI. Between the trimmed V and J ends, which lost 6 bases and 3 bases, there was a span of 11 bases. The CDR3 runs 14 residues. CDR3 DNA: TGTGCCAGCTCCCCGACAGGAGCTAATGAAAAACTGTTTTTT. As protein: CASSPTGANEKLFF.

For the CDR3, the DNA is TGTGCCAGCAGATATCGGGCCGGGGAGCTGTTTTTT. It codes for CASRYRAGELFF. This chain joins TRBV28 and TRBJ2-2; D is undetermined. Germline CDR1 MDHEN, CDR2 SYDVKM. CDR3 length: 12 residues. The V gene lost 6 bases and the J gene lost 6 bases, with 8 bases spanning the gap.

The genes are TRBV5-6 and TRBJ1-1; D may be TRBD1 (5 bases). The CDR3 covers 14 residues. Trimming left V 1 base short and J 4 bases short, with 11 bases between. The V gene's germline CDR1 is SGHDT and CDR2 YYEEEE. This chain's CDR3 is CASSLWQGSTEAFF. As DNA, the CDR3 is TGTGCCAGCAGCTTGTGGCAGGGAAGCACTGAAGCTTTCTTT.

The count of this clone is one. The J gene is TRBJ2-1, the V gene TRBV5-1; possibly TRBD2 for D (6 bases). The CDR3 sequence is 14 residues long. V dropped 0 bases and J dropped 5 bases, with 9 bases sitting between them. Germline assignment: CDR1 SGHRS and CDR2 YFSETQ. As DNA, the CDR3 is TGCGCCAGCAGCTTGGCCGCGGGAAACAATGAGCAGTTCTTC. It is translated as CASSLAAGNNEQFF.

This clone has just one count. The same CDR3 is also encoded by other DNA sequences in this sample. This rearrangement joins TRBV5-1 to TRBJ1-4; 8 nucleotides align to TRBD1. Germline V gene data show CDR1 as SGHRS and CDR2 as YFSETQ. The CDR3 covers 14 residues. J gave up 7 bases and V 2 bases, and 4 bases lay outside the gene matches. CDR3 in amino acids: CASSFGQGGEKLFF. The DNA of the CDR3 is TGCGCCAGCAGCTTTGGACAGGGAGGTGAAAAACTGTTTTTT.

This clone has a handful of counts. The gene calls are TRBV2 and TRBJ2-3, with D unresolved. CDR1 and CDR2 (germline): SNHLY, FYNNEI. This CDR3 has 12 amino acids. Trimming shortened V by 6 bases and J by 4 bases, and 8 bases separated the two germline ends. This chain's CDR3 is CASRSGSDTQYF. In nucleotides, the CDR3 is TGTGCCAGCAGGTCAGGCTCAGATACGCAGTATTTT.

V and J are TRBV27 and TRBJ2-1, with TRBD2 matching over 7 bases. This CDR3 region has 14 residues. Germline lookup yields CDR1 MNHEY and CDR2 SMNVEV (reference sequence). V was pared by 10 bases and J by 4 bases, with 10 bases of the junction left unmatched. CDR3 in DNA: TGTGCCATCTCGGGGGACTACACATACAATGAGCAGTTCTTC. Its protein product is CAISGDYTYNEQFF.

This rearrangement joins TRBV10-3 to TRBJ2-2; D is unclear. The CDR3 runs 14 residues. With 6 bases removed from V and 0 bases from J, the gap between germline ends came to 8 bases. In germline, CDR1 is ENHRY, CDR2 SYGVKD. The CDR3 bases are TGTGCCATCAGAGGAGAATCGAACACCGGGGAGCTGTTTTTT. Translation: CAIRGESNTGELFF.